The 27 T cell receptor beta chains given below trace back to one sample, sequenced in a study of cytomegalovirus exposure and HLA in healthy donors (dated by TCRdb to about 2017). Receptors were amplified or captured by the immunoSEQ multiplex PCR assay. For the multiplex PCR, a mixture combining 60 forward primers for TCR Vbeta segments and 13 reverse primers for TCR Jbeta segments was used. The source is immuneACCESS, and TCRdb retained only in-frame sequences with V and J called. Part of the clones is not carried over; for the studies checked, unresolved V genes explain less than half of this, and the remainder is unexplained. For this sample there are 150,000 or so clones; 60% to 80% appear just once. Clones ranked in the top ten supply 10% to 15% of the sample. The specimen sequenced was PBMCs. These receptors all come from a man aged 25 to 45 in good health and CMV-seropositive.

The chain employs TRBV5-8 and TRBJ2-5; 10 nucleotides line up with TRBD2. CDR1 and CDR2 from the germline V gene are SGHTS and YDEGEE. This CDR3 region has 16 residues. V lost 2 bases, J lost 2 bases, and 6 bases stayed unmatched. CDR3 DNA: TGTGCCAGCAGCTTTAGACTAGCGGGTCTTCAAGAGACCCAGTACTTC. It encodes CASSFRLAGLQETQYF.

The genes are TRBV29-1 and TRBJ2-2; 9 nucleotides agree with TRBD2. The CDR3 extends over 19 amino acids. V lost 2 bases and J lost 4; bases outside the gene matches: 17. CDR1 and CDR2 (germline): SQVTM, ANQGSEA. CDR3 in amino acids: CSVELREGLIFGGTGELFF. CDR3 DNA sequence: TGCAGCGTTGAACTGCGGGAGGGCCTGATTTTCGGGGGCACCGGGGAGCTGTTTTTT.

This clone was seen more than once but under ten times. The sample carries other DNA sequences with the same CDR3. The chain carries TRBV5-1 and TRBJ2-3; D is perhaps TRBD2 (6 bases). The CDR3 contains 14 residues. V dropped 4 bases and J dropped 0 bases, with 9 bases sitting between them. Per germline, CDR1 SGHRS and CDR2 YFSETQ. The DNA of the CDR3 is TGCGCCAGCAGCCCGGGGACTAGCACAGATACGCAGTATTTT. As protein: CASSPGTSTDTQYF.

On this clone: The DNA is left out, because the CDR3 cannot be placed on it with certainty; the CDR3 is given as TCRdb lists it. V is TRBV28 and J is TRBJ2-4; TRBD1, the D gene given by the table, was not confirmed from the DNA. The length of the CDR3 is 16 amino acids, counting both ends. Germline lookup yields CDR1 MDHEN and CDR2 SYDVKM. The CDR3 reads CASSFGTGNAKNIQCF.

The chain employs TRBV21-1 and TRBJ2-7; TRBD1 reflects the table's D call only, with no check against the DNA. TRBV21-1 is a known pseudogene. The CDR3 runs to 19 residues. The CDR3 coding sequence is TGTGCCAGCAGCAAAGAAGGAGGGACAGGGCCCCACGGGGACTACGAGCAGTACTTC. Protein sequence: CASSKEGGTGPHGDYEQYF.

V and J are TRBV27 and TRBJ2-1; tentatively, D is TRBD1 (6 bases). Germline V gene sequence: CDR1 MNHEY, CDR2 SMNVEV (reference sequence). CDR3 size: 18 residues. Trimming took off 1 base at V and 4 bases at J, with 20 bases between the two ends. CDR3 in amino acids: CASSLFSGHPRVYNEQFF. CDR3 sequence (DNA): TGTGCCAGCAGTTTATTTTCGGGACACCCTCGGGTTTACAATGAGCAGTTCTTC.

The chain carries TRBV7-2 and TRBJ2-3; 8 bases are a match to TRBD1. Germline CDR1 reads SGHTA; CDR2 reads FQGNSA. The length of the CDR3 is 13 residues. V lost 5 bases, J lost 4 bases, and 2 bases stayed unmatched. CDR3 amino acids: CASSQTGADTQYF. CDR3 DNA: TGTGCCAGCAGCCAGACAGGGGCAGATACGCAGTATTTT.

This chain joins TRBV27 and TRBJ2-5, with D maybe TRBD1 (6 bases). Germline-derived CDR1 and CDR2 are MNHEY and SMNVEV (reference sequence). The CDR3 contains 18 residues. The germline V and J ends were trimmed by 4 bases and 5 bases, with 26 bases remaining between them. CDR3 in amino acids: CASSSLMSGQKKGETQYF. Written as DNA, the CDR3 is TGTGCCAGCAGTTCGTTAATGTCGGGACAAAAAAAGGGGGAGACCCAGTACTTC.

This clone showed up just a few times. The chain carries TRBV4-2 and TRBJ2-2; 7 bases align to TRBD2. V shed 4 bases and J 7 bases; nucleotides not matched to a gene: 9. There are 15 residues in the CDR3. Germline assignment: CDR1 LGHNA and CDR2 YNFKEQ. This CDR3 is CASSPGGMDGGELFF. CDR3 in DNA: TGTGCCAGCAGCCCCGGGGGGATGGACGGCGGGGAGCTGTTTTTT.

The chain is built from TRBV27 and TRBJ2-1, with a weak D call TRBD1 (5 bases). This CDR3 region has 11 residues. Germline-derived CDR1 and CDR2 are MNHEY and SMNVEV (reference sequence). V was shortened by 8 bases and J by 6 bases, with 8 bases between the two germline ends. The CDR3 is CASGHLNEQFF. The CDR3 DNA follows: TGTGCCAGCGGACACCTCAATGAGCAGTTCTTC.

The V and J genes are TRBV28 and TRBJ2-7; D possibly corresponds to TRBD1 (5 bases). The CDR3 runs to 13 residues. Trimming stripped 6 bases from V and 3 bases from J, with 12 bases between. CDR1 is MDHEN, CDR2 SYDVKM, per germline. The chain's CDR3 is CASRGRQGYEQYF. CDR3 bases: TGTGCCAGCAGAGGAAGGCAGGGCTACGAGCAGTACTTC.

This clone was found once. This rearrangement joins TRBV19 to TRBJ1-2, with D possibly matching TRBD1 (5 bases). The CDR3 consists of 15 residues. Trimming cost V 5 bases and J 1 base, with 14 bases left between them. CDR1 and CDR2 from the germline V gene are LNHDA and SQIVND (reference sequence). CDR3 protein: CASSPGTGDNYGYTF. Written as DNA, the CDR3 is TGTGCCAGTAGTCCGGGGACGGGAGATAACTATGGCTACACCTTC.

V is TRBV10-3 and J is TRBJ2-3; a weak D match, TRBD1 (5 bases). The ends were cut back, 4 bases at V and 0 bases at J, with 14 bases in the middle. Germline V gene sequence: CDR1 ENHRY, CDR2 SYGVKD. This CDR3 has 16 residues. CDR3 nucleotide sequence: TGTGCCATCAGTGGATCGGACAAAAGAAGCACAGATACGCAGTATTTT. Its translation: CAISGSDKRSTDTQYF.

This CDR3 is CASSHGSRYGYTF. The CDR3, as DNA: TGTGCCAGCAGTCACGGGTCTCGGTATGGCTACACCTTC. This chain connects TRBV28 to TRBJ1-2; D call uncertain. CDR3 size: 13 residues. V lost 5 bases and J 5 bases, leaving 12 bases between the germline ends. Germline V gene sequence: CDR1 MDHEN, CDR2 SYDVKM.

This clone has just one count. The V and J genes are TRBV28 and TRBJ1-1; D is unresolved. In germline, CDR1 is MDHEN, CDR2 SYDVKM. V was pared by 1 base and J by 1 base, with 7 bases between. This CDR3 is built from 14 residues. CDR3 sequence (DNA): TGTGCCAGCAGTTTATTGCCAGGGAACACTGAAGCTTTCTTT. This gives the protein CASSLLPGNTEAFF.

The rearrangement uses TRBV29-1 and TRBJ2-7; 11 bases fit TRBD1. The V and J ends lost 6 bases and 6 bases, in that order; junction bases with no gene match: 7. Per germline, CDR1 SQVTM and CDR2 ANQGSEA. This CDR3 region has 13 residues. This chain's CDR3 is CSVGTGGLSEQYF. The CDR3, as DNA: TGCAGCGTCGGGACAGGGGGGCTCAGCGAGCAGTACTTC.

A few counts support this clone. The chain joins TRBV19 to TRBJ2-7; 9 nucleotides align to TRBD1. The trim removed 6 bases at V and 9 bases at J, leaving 18 bases unmatched. CDR1 LNHDA and CDR2 SQIVND come from the germline V gene (reference sequence). This CDR3 spans 16 amino acids. The CDR3 loop is CASSYGTGSVKSSQYF. The DNA for the CDR3 is TGTGCCAGTAGCTATGGGACAGGGTCGGTAAAATCGTCGCAGTACTTC.

The V call is TRBV7-2, the J call TRBJ1-1; tentative D call: TRBD1 (6 bases). Trimming removed 5 bases from V and 5 bases from J, with 15 bases in between. The CDR3 has 14 residues. Germline CDR1 SGHTA, CDR2 FQGNSA. The CDR3 nucleotides read TGTGCCAGCAGCCTACAGGGTGAGGATACTGAAGCTTTCTTT. Translated, it gives CASSLQGEDTEAFF.

DNA for the CDR3: TGTGCCAGCAGCTTAGATCTAGCGGGAGCGCGAGAGACCCAGTACTTC. Protein product: CASSLDLAGARETQYF. This chain uses TRBV7-2 with TRBJ2-5; the match to TRBD2 covers 10 bases. This CDR3 is 16 amino acids long. V shed 1 base and J 4 bases; nucleotides not matched to a gene: 6. The V gene's germline CDR1 is SGHTA and CDR2 FQGNSA. Filled out from reference TRBV7-2 and TRBJ2-5, the complete variable domain reads GAGVSQSPSNKVTEKGKDVELRCDPISGHTALYWYRQSLGQGLEFLIYFQGNSAPDKSGLPSDRFSAERTGGSVSTLTIQRTQQEDSAVYLCASSLDLAGARETQYFGPGTRLLVL.

The chain has TRBV9 and TRBJ2-5, with D unclear. CDR1 is SGDLS and CDR2 is YYNGEE in the germline V gene. Trimming stripped 2 bases from V and 1 base from J, with 12 bases between. The length of the CDR3 is 15 residues. The CDR3 DNA sequence: TGTGCCAGCAGCGTTGGGCAGATGATCCAAGAGACCCAGTACTTC. It encodes CASSVGQMIQETQYF.

This rearrangement joins TRBV7-9 to TRBJ1-4, with 7 bases lining up with TRBD1. Trimming removed 4 bases from V and 5 bases from J; junction bases left unmatched: 4. This CDR3 region has 14 residues. The V gene's germline CDR1 is SEHNR and CDR2 FQNEAQ (reference sequence). CDR3: CASSSDRVNEKLFF. In DNA, the CDR3 is TGTGCCAGCAGCTCAGACAGGGTCAATGAAAAACTGTTTTTT.

This clone was found a few times. The gene calls are TRBV6-1 and TRBJ2-1; 8 nucleotides agree with TRBD1. This CDR3 is built from 14 residues. The V gene end was trimmed by 8 bases and the J gene end by 7 bases; junction bases not matched to a gene: 10. Germline V gene sequence: CDR1 MNHNS, CDR2 SASEGT. For the CDR3, the DNA is TGTGCCAGCTCTAGAACAGGGGGTGAAAATGAGCAGTTCTTC. Translation gives CASSRTGGENEQFF.

Only a few counts were recorded for this clone. The chain recombines TRBV2 with TRBJ2-5, with TRBD1 matching 9 bases. Germline V gene lookup returns CDR1 SNHLY and CDR2 FYNNEI. J was trimmed by 4 bases and V by 5 bases; bases with no gene match: 17. There are 18 residues in the CDR3. CDR3 nucleotide sequence: TGTGCCAGCAGTCCACTCGCCCCCGGGACAGGGCAGGGAGAGACCCAGTACTTC. It encodes CASSPLAPGTGQGETQYF.

Only a few counts were recorded for this clone. V gene TRBV15 combines with J gene TRBJ2-7; no definite D call. The germline gives CDR1 LNHNV, CDR2 YYDKDF (reference sequence). Trimming shortened V by 1 base and J by 6 bases, and 13 bases separated the two germline ends. This CDR3 has 14 amino acids. CDR3 amino acids: CATSRGAPQLEQYF. CDR3 sequence (DNA): TGTGCCACCAGCAGAGGGGCTCCCCAACTCGAGCAGTACTTC.

The chain couples TRBV6-5 to TRBJ1-3; the match to TRBD2 covers 7 bases. The J call is doubtful: the DNA matches TRBJ2-2 better. The CDR3 loop spans 15 amino acids. Germline V lookup: CDR1 MNHEY, CDR2 SVGAGI. The CDR3 DNA is TGTGCCAGCAGCCGTGCTAGCGGCCGGGGCGGGGAGCTGTTTTTT. It is translated as CASSRASGRGGELFF.

The rearrangement uses TRBV2 and TRBJ1-2, with 8 bases identical to TRBD1. The V gene end was trimmed by 7 bases and the J gene end by 10 bases; junction bases not matched to a gene: 14. CDR1 and CDR2 (germline): SNHLY, FYNNEI. This CDR3 is built from 14 residues. CDR3 loop: CASKSGVQGGSYTF. CDR3 bases: TGTGCCAGCAAATCAGGGGTACAGGGGGGCTCCTACACCTTC.

The V call is TRBV9, the J call TRBJ2-7; D is possibly TRBD2 (5 bases). The CDR3 length is 16 residues. V lost 0 bases, J lost 5 bases, and 18 bases lay in between. Germline V gives CDR1 SGDLS, CDR2 YYNGEE. In DNA form, the CDR3 reads TGTGCCAGCAGCGTAGCGCGGGCAGGTAGGAACGACGAGCAGTACTTC. This sequence encodes CASSVARAGRNDEQYF.